A selection of T cell receptor beta chains follows, all from one sample in a study of Ad26.COV2.S vaccination and SARS-CoV-2 variants. Using immunoSEQ multiplex PCR, the repertoire was profiled, and TCRdb retains in-frame clones only, with some absent. Of hundreds of thousands of clones listed, approximately 89% were seen once; the top ten hold roughly 3.5%. The specimen was peripheral blood, collected in a trial of Ad26.COV2.S vaccine versus placebo. The source of these receptors is a person between 18 and 65 years old who received the Ad26.COV2.S COVID-19 vaccine or a placebo. The CDR3 runs from the conserved cysteine through the conserved F or W. The order of the fields is V gene, D gene, clone size, J gene, CDR3 protein, CDR3 DNA. D genes are given only for firm matches. Size values are once, few and many counts, or a class for expanded clones, and some rows have none.

v_gene: TRBV5-1
d_gene: TRBD2
abundance: -
j_gene: TRBJ2-5
CDR3aa: CASSFAAGPQETQYF
CDR3nt: TGCGCCAGCAGCTTTGCAGCGGGGCCTCAAGAGACCCAGTACTTC

v_gene: TRBV11-2
d_gene: -
abundance: -
j_gene: TRBJ2-1
CDR3aa: CASSPVLYNEQFF
CDR3nt: TGTGCCAGCAGCCCGGTCCTGTACAATGAGCAGTTCTTC

v_gene: TRBV27
d_gene: -
abundance: -
j_gene: TRBJ2-2
CDR3aa: CASVGGGSNTGELFF
CDR3nt: TGTGCCAGCGTGGGTGGAGGGTCGAACACCGGGGAGCTGTTTTTT

v_gene: TRBV3-1/TRBV3-2
d_gene: -
abundance: -
j_gene: TRBJ2-1
CDR3aa: CASSQRPGIDEQFF
CDR3nt: TGTGCCAGCAGCCAGCGGCCGGGGATCGATGAGCAGTTCTTC

v_gene: TRBV7-9
d_gene: -
abundance: -
j_gene: TRBJ2-5
CDR3aa: CASSFELYQETQYF
CDR3nt: TGTGCCAGCAGCTTCGAGTTGTACCAAGAGACCCAGTACTTC

v_gene: TRBV19
d_gene: TRBD1
abundance: -
j_gene: TRBJ1-2
CDR3aa: CASSYDRGLDYGYTF
CDR3nt: TGTGCCAGTAGTTACGACAGGGGGCTTGACTATGGCTACACCTTC

v_gene: TRBV19
d_gene: -
abundance: few
j_gene: TRBJ1-5
CDR3aa: CASTPGGFDNQPQHF
CDR3nt: TGTGCCAGTACCCCGGGGGGTTTCGACAATCAGCCCCAGCATTTT

v_gene: TRBV7-2
d_gene: -
abundance: -
j_gene: TRBJ2-3
CDR3aa: CASSSWTDTQYF
CDR3nt: TGTGCCAGCAGCTCCTGGACAGATACGCAGTATTTT

v_gene: TRBV5-8
d_gene: -
abundance: -
j_gene: TRBJ1-2
CDR3aa: CASSLGRYGYTF
CDR3nt: TGTGCCAGCAGCTTGGGCAGATATGGCTACACCTTC

v_gene: TRBV30
d_gene: -
abundance: -
j_gene: TRBJ1-2
CDR3aa: CAWSVRTTAIYGYTF
CDR3nt: TGTGCCTGGAGTGTACGTACAACGGCAATCTATGGCTACACCTTC

v_gene: TRBV19
d_gene: -
abundance: -
j_gene: TRBJ1-6
CDR3aa: CASSTDRSLTSYNSPLHF
CDR3nt: TGTGCCAGTAGTACCGACAGGAGTTTAACCTCCTATAATTCACCCCTCCACTTT

v_gene: TRBV5-1
d_gene: TRBD1
abundance: -
j_gene: TRBJ2-1
CDR3aa: CASSPGQGYNEQFF
CDR3nt: TGCGCCAGCAGCCCCGGACAGGGCTACAATGAGCAGTTCTTC

v_gene: TRBV30
d_gene: -
abundance: -
j_gene: TRBJ2-2
CDR3aa: CAWSEGLHTGELFF
CDR3nt: TGTGCCTGGAGTGAGGGGTTGCACACCGGGGAGCTGTTTTTT

v_gene: TRBV2
d_gene: TRBD1
abundance: once
j_gene: TRBJ1-3
CDR3aa: CASRRQGGGNTIYF
CDR3nt: TGTGCCAGCAGGAGACAGGGAGGCGGAAACACCATATATTTT

v_gene: TRBV7-2
d_gene: -
abundance: -
j_gene: TRBJ2-5
CDR3aa: CASSPAQETQYF
CDR3nt: TGTGCCAGCAGCCCGGCTCAAGAGACCCAGTACTTC

v_gene: TRBV27
d_gene: -
abundance: -
j_gene: TRBJ1-1
CDR3aa: CASSFTGLGTEAFF
CDR3nt: TGTGCCAGCAGTTTTACAGGGCTTGGGACTGAAGCTTTCTTT